Presented here are 29 T cell receptor beta chains from one specimen sequenced in a study of T-cell memory formation after mild COVID-19. TCRdb passed the 5' RACE reads through MiXCR, listing each CDR3 protein once. Among 550,000 to 650,000 distinct CDR3 sequences listed, 15% to 20% were seen once. Sequencing used PBMCs or a T cell subset sorted from them (not recorded which). The receptors originated from an adult woman who had mild COVID-19 (a few samples of this study predate the infection). Cell type and time point are not known.

The V and J genes are TRBV11-3 and TRBJ2-3, with 7 bases identical to TRBD1. CDR1 SGHNT and CDR2 YENEEA come from the germline V gene. Trimming cost V 5 bases and J 4 bases; bases outside gene matches: 12. CDR3 length: 16 amino acids. CDR3 amino acids: CASSARDRPPADTQYF. The CDR3, as DNA: TGTGCCAGCAGCGCACGGGACAGACCCCCGGCAGATACGCAGTATTTT.

The table lists this clonotype with many counts. This chain connects TRBV12-3 or TRBV12-4 to TRBJ2-7, with D possibly being TRBD2 (5 bases). The CDR3 runs 14 residues. V lost 6 bases and J lost 5, with 17 bases in between. The CDR3 coding sequence is TGTGCCAGCAGCCCGCTTTCTGGGAGCAACGAGCAGTACTTC. It is translated as CASSPLSGSNEQYF.

This clonotype turned up a few times. The V gene is TRBV4-2, the J gene TRBJ2-1, with TRBD2 identical over 7 bases. Germline V gives CDR1 LGHNA, CDR2 YNFKEQ. J lost 4 bases, V lost 0 bases, and 12 bases had no gene match. The CDR3 loop spans 18 amino acids. CDR3 in amino acids: CASSQDRFERGRYNEQFF. CDR3 coding DNA: TGTGCCAGCAGCCAAGATAGGTTTGAGCGGGGTCGGTACAATGAGCAGTTCTTC.

The V and J genes are TRBV5-6 and TRBJ2-7; no clear D gene. The ends were cut back, 0 bases at V and 3 bases at J, with 10 bases in the middle. CDR3 length: 14 residues. CDR1 is SGHDT and CDR2 is YYEEEE in the germline V gene. In nucleotides, the CDR3 is TGTGCCAGCAGCTTGGAGGTACAAAGCTACGAGCAGTACTTC. This encodes CASSLEVQSYEQYF.

This clonotype has more than one count but fewer than ten. V usage is TRBV27 and J usage is TRBJ2-1, with D maybe TRBD1 (7 bases). V gave up 2 bases and J gave up 6 bases, with 17 bases separating them. Germline assignment: CDR1 MNHEY and CDR2 SMNVEV (reference sequence). The CDR3 has 16 residues. CDR3 DNA: TGTGCCAGCAGTTTAGGGGGGAACAGGGGTGGCAATGAGCAGTTCTTC. It is translated as CASSLGGNRGGNEQFF.

This clonotype was seen more than once but under ten times. The chain recombines TRBV5-1 with TRBJ1-1; TRBD1 is a possible D gene (6 bases). V gave up 4 bases and J gave up 0 bases, with 25 bases separating them. The CDR3 sequence is 19 residues long. Germline V gene sequence: CDR1 SGHRS, CDR2 YFSETQ. CDR3 protein: CASSPRPTGMTLMNTEAFF. The DNA for the CDR3 is TGCGCCAGCAGCCCGCGGCCCACAGGGATGACCCTTATGAACACTGAAGCTTTCTTT.

This clonotype was observed a handful of times. The gene calls are TRBV4-1 and TRBJ2-1; weak D call: TRBD1 (6 bases). CDR3 length equals 14 residues. CDR1 and CDR2 (germline): MGHRA, YSYEKL. Trimming took 0 bases from V and 8 from J, leaving 11 bases between them. CDR3 region: CASSQEVQGDEQFF. CDR3 coding DNA: TGCGCCAGCAGCCAAGAGGTACAGGGCGATGAGCAGTTCTTC.

CDR3 loop: CASSVGGSGIEKLFF. The CDR3 bases are TGTGCCAGCAGCGTAGGCGGATCCGGGATCGAAAAACTGTTTTTT. The V call is TRBV9, the J call TRBJ1-4; D gene ambiguous. Germline assignment: CDR1 SGDLS and CDR2 YYNGEE. With 0 bases removed from V and 8 bases from J, the gap between germline ends came to 14 bases. The CDR3 is 15 residues long.

This chain uses TRBV24-1 with TRBJ1-4; D unresolved. Trimming removed 3 bases from V and 8 bases from J, with 9 bases in between. There are 13 residues in the CDR3. The germline gives CDR1 KGHDR, CDR2 SFDVKD. The CDR3 spells CATSDEAGEKLFF. The CDR3 region has the DNA TGTGCCACCAGTGATGAGGCGGGGGAAAAACTGTTTTTT.

This clonotype was seen more than once but under ten times. CDR3 sequence: CASSLGDRFSTEQFF. The CDR3, as DNA: TGTGCCAGCAGCTTAGGGGACAGGTTTTCCACTGAGCAGTTCTTC. The J gene is TRBJ2-1, the V gene TRBV7-9; 8 positions agree with TRBD1. This CDR3 is built from 15 residues. Germline CDR1 SEHNR, CDR2 FQNEAQ (reference sequence). V gave up 1 base and J gave up 9 bases; unmatched junction bases: 8.

This clonotype was seen more than once but under ten times. The chain couples TRBV7-9 to TRBJ2-7, with a weak D call TRBD1 (6 bases). The germline V and J ends were trimmed by 3 bases and 5 bases, with 14 bases remaining between them. The V gene's germline CDR1 is SEHNR and CDR2 FQNEAQ (reference sequence). CDR3 length: 14 residues. CDR3 residues: CASSLAQGFHEQYF. CDR3 coding DNA: TGTGCCAGCAGCTTGGCACAGGGATTCCACGAGCAGTACTTC.

This clonotype came up a few times. This chain links TRBV20-1 with TRBJ2-5; no clear D gene. The germline V gene encodes CDR1 DFQATT and CDR2 SNEGSKA (reference sequence). V gave up 0 bases and J gave up 4 bases, with 12 bases separating them. This CDR3 spans 14 amino acids. CDR3 residues: CSARDQVGRETQYF. The CDR3 DNA sequence: TGCAGTGCTAGAGATCAGGTCGGAAGAGAGACCCAGTACTTC.

The rearrangement uses TRBV12-3 or TRBV12-4 and TRBJ1-2; 11 bases are shared with TRBD1. This CDR3 is built from 13 residues. The J segment lost 9 bases and the V segment lost 5 bases, leaving 5 bases of the junction unmatched. The CDR3 DNA reads TGTGCCAGCAGTGTCGGACAGGGGGCAAGCTACACCTTC. It is translated as CASSVGQGASYTF.

The chain has TRBV7-9 and TRBJ1-3, with no clear D. V lost 4 bases and J lost 4, with 29 bases in between. Germline-derived CDR1 and CDR2 are SEHNR and FQNEAQ (reference sequence). The CDR3 has 20 residues. The CDR3 nucleotides read TGTGCCAGCAGCTCACCGGCCAAAGCGCCGCCATCACCGGGAGGAAACACCATATATTTT. Protein: CASSSPAKAPPSPGGNTIYF.

The V gene is TRBV7-2, the J gene TRBJ2-5; D may be TRBD2 (5 bases). The germline V gene encodes CDR1 SGHTA and CDR2 FQGNSA. This CDR3 spans 15 amino acids. Trimming took 2 bases from V and 5 from J, leaving 15 bases between them. The CDR3 protein is CASSLSGRVRETQYF. The CDR3 region has the DNA TGTGCCAGCAGCTTAAGTGGGCGGGTAAGGGAGACCCAGTACTTC.

The rearrangement joins TRBV27 to TRBJ2-5, with 8 bases aligning to TRBD2. This CDR3 has 16 amino acids. Germline CDR1 MNHEY, CDR2 SMNVEV (reference sequence). Trimming at V came to 7 bases and at J to 4 bases, leaving 14 bases not matched to a gene. DNA for the CDR3: TGTGCCAGCAACCCCTCGGGAGGGGCTAGGAGAGAGACCCAGTACTTC. This sequence encodes CASNPSGGARRETQYF.

V and J are TRBV6-2 or TRBV6-3 and TRBJ2-7; 7 nucleotides agree with TRBD2. CDR3 length equals 16 residues. The V gene end was trimmed by 8 bases and the J gene end by 3 bases; junction bases not matched to a gene: 16. CDR1 and CDR2 from the germline V gene are MNHEY and SVGEGT. The CDR3 protein is CASHPVKTSYYYEQYF. In DNA form, the CDR3 reads TGTGCCAGCCACCCTGTTAAGACTAGCTACTACTACGAGCAGTACTTC.

This clonotype appeared a few times. The V call is TRBV18, the J call TRBJ2-7; no clear D gene. Germline V gene lookup returns CDR1 KGHSH and CDR2 LQKENI. V dropped 1 base and J dropped 0 bases, with 10 bases sitting between them. This CDR3 is 15 amino acids long. The CDR3 DNA follows: TGTGCCAGCTCACCACGGACGTCGAGCTCCTACGAGCAGTACTTC. Its translation: CASSPRTSSSYEQYF.

This sequence joins TRBV9 and TRBJ2-5; 8 nucleotides match TRBD2. Trimming took 0 bases from V and 4 from J; bases not matched to a gene: 8. The CDR3 is made up of 16 amino acids. The germline V gene encodes CDR1 SGDLS and CDR2 YYNGEE. CDR3 nucleotide sequence: TGTGCCAGCAGCGTAGATGGTAGCGGGAATGGAGAGACCCAGTACTTC. Translated, it gives CASSVDGSGNGETQYF. Looking up the rest from reference TRBV9 and TRBJ2-5 gives the full variable domain: DSGVTQTPKHLITATGQRVTLRCSPRSGDLSVYWYQQSLDQGLQFLIQYYNGEERAKGNILERFSAQQFPDLHSELNLSSLELGDSALYFCASSVDGSGNGETQYFGPGTRLLVL.

In its sample, this clonotype was seen a few times. The V gene is TRBV6-5, the J gene TRBJ2-1; TRBD2 matches 16 bases. The V segment lost 8 bases and the J segment 4 bases; nucleotides outside the gene matches: 14. Germline CDR1 reads MNHEY; CDR2 reads SVGAGI. The length of the CDR3 is 19 residues. CDR3: CASGMGLAGGPREYNEQFF. The DNA for the CDR3 is TGTGCCAGCGGGATGGGACTAGCGGGGGGGCCTAGAGAATACAATGAGCAGTTCTTC.

This clonotype was counted ten times or more. V usage is TRBV4-1 and J usage is TRBJ2-2; the D gene is possibly TRBD1 (6 bases). The CDR3 contains 16 residues. V lost 2 bases and J 1 base, leaving 11 bases between the germline ends. Germline loops: CDR1 MGHRA, CDR2 YSYEKL. CDR3 DNA sequence: TGCGCCAGCAGCCAAATGGACAGAGAGAACACCGGGGAGCTGTTTTTT. Translated, it gives CASSQMDRENTGELFF.

The chain combines TRBV5-6 with TRBJ2-7; no reliable D call. The germline V and J ends were trimmed by 0 bases and 3 bases, with 7 bases remaining between them. Germline loops: CDR1 SGHDT, CDR2 YYEEEE. The CDR3 is made up of 13 amino acids. CDR3 sequence reads: CASSLVSNYEQYF. The CDR3 DNA sequence: TGTGCCAGCAGCTTGGTATCCAACTACGAGCAGTACTTC.

The sample holds a few counts of this clonotype. CDR3: CASSLSASGRYEQYF. The CDR3 DNA reads as TGTGCCAGCAGTTTATCGGCTAGCGGGAGGTACGAGCAGTACTTC. The chain uses TRBV12-3 or TRBV12-4 and TRBJ2-7; 11 bases line up with TRBD2. The CDR3 spans 15 residues. J was trimmed by 4 bases and V by 2 bases; bases with no gene match: 4.

This chain uses TRBV6-1 with TRBJ2-7; a weak D match, TRBD2 (6 bases). CDR3 length: 13 residues. Germline V gene lookup returns CDR1 MNHNS and CDR2 SASEGT. V was trimmed by 5 bases and J by 0 bases, leaving 8 bases between them. In nucleotides, the CDR3 is TGTGCCAGCAGTCGGGAGATCTCCTACGAGCAGTACTTC. Its protein is CASSREISYEQYF.

This clonotype came up many times. The V and J genes are TRBV12-3 or TRBV12-4 and TRBJ2-5; D remains unclear. V was trimmed by 6 bases and J by 0 bases, leaving 14 bases between them. This CDR3 has 15 residues. CDR3 DNA: TGTGCCAGCAGCCCCAGTGGTGGGTACCAAGAGACCCAGTACTTC. Translated: CASSPSGGYQETQYF.

The chain couples TRBV5-1 to TRBJ2-6; D is ambiguous. V was cut by 3 bases and J by 6 bases, with 13 bases left in between. Per the germline V gene, CDR1 is SGHRS and CDR2 is YFSETQ. This CDR3 spans 15 amino acids. The CDR3 DNA sequence: TGCGCCAGCAGCTCCGGCGGCGACTTGGCCAACGTCCTGACTTTC. Translated: CASSSGGDLANVLTF.

The chain recombines TRBV20-1 with TRBJ2-1; 14 bases align to TRBD2. The length of the CDR3 is 16 residues. V gave up 6 bases and J gave up 4 bases; unmatched junction bases: 8. CDR1 is DFQATT and CDR2 is SNEGSKA in the germline V gene (reference sequence). In nucleotides, the CDR3 is TGCAGTGCCCCGGGACTAGCGGGAGATGGGTACAATGAGCAGTTCTTC. Translation: CSAPGLAGDGYNEQFF.

The rearrangement joins TRBV19 to TRBJ1-5; 8 positions agree with TRBD1. The CDR3 consists of 15 residues. Germline values: CDR1 LNHDA, CDR2 SQIVND (reference sequence). V lost 2 bases to trimming and J lost 7 bases; unmatched junction nucleotides: 7. The CDR3 DNA follows: TGTGCCAGTAGTATACATGGACAGGGTGGCCAGCCCCAGCATTTT. Translating it yields CASSIHGQGGQPQHF.

This clonotype was recorded a few times. J is TRBJ1-2 and V is TRBV7-2; D is unresolved. The CDR3 spans 12 residues. Looked up from germline, CDR1 is SGHTA and CDR2 is FQGNSA. The V and J ends lost 5 bases and 4 bases respectively, with 8 bases between them. The CDR3 bases are TGTGCCAGCAGCCCTAAACTCTATGGCTACACCTTC. Translating gives CASSPKLYGYTF.